Listed here are 12 T cell receptor beta chains from one sample, sequenced in a study of technical replicates of blood from a handful of donors. This table comes from immunoSEQ multiplex PCR, and its TCRdb copy is limited to in-frame clones, with some not included. The table shows tens of thousands of clones, with 92% occurring only once. The sample comprised PBMCs. The receptors derive from a human donor in good health. Some clones in this sample may be carry-over from other donors' samples.

The chain uses TRBV29-1 and TRBJ1-1; D is ambiguous. Germline assignment: CDR1 SQVTM and CDR2 ANQGSEA. Trimming stripped 4 bases from V and 8 bases from J, with 17 bases between. The CDR3 has 13 amino acids. The CDR3 DNA reads TGCAGCGTTGTTGAGTCCTCGTCACCCGAAGCTTTCTTT. The encoded protein is CSVVESSSPEAFF.

This chain links TRBV7-9 with TRBJ2-5; tentatively, D is TRBD1 (5 bases). The CDR3 consists of 15 residues. Trimming left V 1 base short and J 2 bases short, with 11 bases between. Germline V CDR1 and CDR2: SEHNR, FQNEAQ (reference sequence). In DNA form, the CDR3 reads TGTGCCAGCAGCTTAGAGGGCAGGGCACAAGAGACCCAGTACTTC. Translated: CASSLEGRAQETQYF.

V usage is TRBV4-1 and J usage is TRBJ1-4; 8 nucleotides agree with TRBD1. Trimming removed 4 bases from V and 4 bases from J; junction bases left unmatched: 8. Germline assignment: CDR1 MGHRA and CDR2 YSYEKL. The CDR3 has 16 amino acids. CDR3 region: CASSPPEQGGNEKLFF. CDR3 nucleotide sequence: TGCGCCAGCAGCCCCCCAGAACAGGGGGGTAATGAAAAACTGTTTTTT.

The rearrangement links TRBV7-9 to TRBJ2-5, with TRBD1 identical over 9 bases. The CDR3 sequence is 15 residues long. V lost 5 bases, J lost 3 bases, and 7 bases stayed unmatched. Germline CDR1 reads SEHNR; CDR2 reads FQNEAQ (reference sequence). DNA for the CDR3: TGTGCCAGCAGCCCCGGGACAGGGCAGAAAGAGACCCAGTACTTC. Amino acids: CASSPGTGQKETQYF.

This chain uses TRBV11-2 with TRBJ2-2; maybe TRBD2 (7 bases). Per germline, CDR1 SGHAT and CDR2 FQNNGV. V lost 5 bases and J 4 bases, leaving 17 bases between the germline ends. The CDR3 covers 16 residues. The CDR3 nucleotides are TGTGCCAGCAGCCCTTTCGGGGGGCTGGGCACCGGGGAGCTGTTTTTT. It translates to CASSPFGGLGTGELFF.

This clone appeared a few times. The chain joins TRBV25-1 to TRBJ2-2, with 10 positions matching TRBD1. Germline CDR1 and CDR2: MGHDK and SYGVNS. The CDR3 consists of 15 residues. V was pared by 8 bases and J by 5 bases, with 8 bases of the junction left unmatched. The CDR3 DNA follows: TGTGCCAGCGGGCGGGGGGACAGGGGTACCGGGGAGCTGTTTTTT. This encodes CASGRGDRGTGELFF. Full variable domain (outside the CDR3, taken from reference TRBV25-1 and TRBJ2-2): EADIYQTPRYLVIGTGKKITLECSQTMGHDKMYWYQQDPGMELHLIHYSYGVNSTEKGDLSSESTVSRIRTEHFPLTLESARPSHTSQYLCASGRGDRGTGELFFGEGSRLTVL.

The chain links TRBV27 to TRBJ2-1, with 7 bases that match TRBD2. The junction had 5 bases not matched to a gene; V was cut back by 4 bases and J by 5 bases. The germline gives CDR1 MNHEY, CDR2 SMNVEV (reference sequence). The CDR3 consists of 14 residues. This CDR3 is CASSSPLAHNEQFF. The CDR3 nucleotides are TGTGCCAGCAGTTCGCCACTAGCGCACAATGAGCAGTTCTTC.

The sample holds one count of this clone. The genes are TRBV9 and TRBJ2-1; 8 nucleotides match TRBD2. The CDR3 extends over 15 amino acids. Germline trimming cut 0 bases from V and 7 bases from J; bases unmatched to any gene: 6. CDR1 and CDR2 (germline): SGDLS, YYNGEE. CDR3 in DNA: TGTGCCAGCAGCGTAGCAAGCGGGGGAGGGAATGAGCAGTTCTTC. Translating gives CASSVASGGGNEQFF. The full variable domain, rest sourced from reference TRBV9 and TRBJ2-1, is DSGVTQTPKHLITATGQRVTLRCSPRSGDLSVYWYQQSLDQGLQFLIQYYNGEERAKGNILERFSAQQFPDLHSELNLSSLELGDSALYFCASSVASGGGNEQFFGPGTRLTVL.

The V and J genes are TRBV6-1 and TRBJ2-3, with TRBD2 matching over 10 bases. V dropped 6 bases and J dropped 2; count of bases not matched to a gene: 5. This CDR3 spans 15 amino acids. Germline CDR1 and CDR2: MNHNS and SASEGT. CDR3 sequence: CASSVAGGHTDTQYF. CDR3 sequence (DNA): TGTGCCAGCAGCGTAGCGGGGGGACACACAGATACGCAGTATTTT.

The rearrangement joins TRBV6-1 to TRBJ2-1; perhaps TRBD2 as D (6 bases). This CDR3 spans 14 amino acids. Per the germline V gene, CDR1 is MNHNS and CDR2 is SASEGT. The V end lost 5 bases, the J end lost 10 bases, and 18 bases lay between the germline ends. The CDR3 DNA reads TGTGCCAGCAGTACCTCCGGGGAGGCTGGGGAGCAGTTCTTC. It translates to CASSTSGEAGEQFF.

The chain combines TRBV6-5 with TRBJ1-2; 8 bases match TRBD1. CDR3 length: 13 residues. CDR1 MNHEY and CDR2 SVGAGI come from the germline V gene. Trimming took 5 bases from V and 4 from J; bases not matched to a gene: 3. In DNA, the CDR3 is TGTGCCAGCAGTGCAGACAGGGGCTATGGCTACACCTTC. It translates to CASSADRGYGYTF.

The chain couples TRBV6-5 to TRBJ2-7, with D perhaps matching TRBD2 (7 bases). Between the trimmed V and J ends, which lost 4 bases and 3 bases, there was a span of 19 bases. Germline CDR1 and CDR2: MNHEY and SVGAGI. The CDR3 loop spans 16 amino acids. CDR3 residues: CASSSELAPGVYEQYF. In DNA form, the CDR3 reads TGTGCCAGCAGTTCCGAACTAGCGCCAGGGGTCTACGAGCAGTACTTC.